This T cell receptor beta chain was recovered during a study of memory CD4+ T cells and cytomegalovirus serostatus. Assay: immunoSEQ multiplex PCR; the TCRdb copy retains only in-frame clones and omits some. The sample shows about 61,000 clones, 75% to 85% of them seen only once. The germline gives CDR1 SGHNT, CDR2 YYREEE (reference sequence). V shed 4 bases and J shed 4 bases, with 20 bases lying between them. This CDR3 spans 16 amino acids. Single viable CD3+CD4+CD8-CD45RO+ cells were sorted as the memory CD4+ T cells. V is TRBV5-4 and J is TRBJ2-5; a possible D gene is TRBD2 (7 bases). This sequence was found in an adult in good health and CMV-seronegative. The sequenced material came from memory CD4+ T cells from blood. The CDR3 DNA sequence: TGTGCCAGCAGCCCTAAAGGGGGGAGGGGGAGAGAGACCCAGTACTTC. Amino acid sequence: CASSPKGGRGRETQYF.